These 3 T cell receptor beta chains were sequenced from one sample in a study of CD8+ T cells in alopecia areata. Following RNA extraction, reverse transcription yielded cDNA that acted as the sequencing template. Assay used: immunoSEQ multiplex PCR; TCRdb lists only in-frame clones, some missing. The sample holds a few hundred thousand clones, around 67% seen once. The specimen was CD4+ T cells sorted from blood, collected at week 0. These receptors were obtained from a human donor with alopecia areata.

This clone has only a few counts. The V gene is TRBV2, the J gene TRBJ1-5; D unclear. Deletions cut 6 bases from V and 4 bases from J, with 13 bases between. Looked up from germline, CDR1 is SNHLY and CDR2 is FYNNEI. The CDR3 has 14 amino acids. The CDR3 region has the DNA TGTGCCAGCAGGGGTTTAATAGCTAATCAGCCCCAGCATTTT. Amino acids: CASRGLIANQPQHF.

This clone was seen a few times. The CDR3 region has the DNA TGTGCCAGCACCCAGGACAGATACAATGAGCAGTTCTTC. This translates into CASTQDRYNEQFF. The chain combines TRBV2 with TRBJ2-1; perhaps TRBD1 as D (6 bases). The CDR3 totals 13 residues. The germline V and J ends were trimmed by 7 bases and 4 bases, with 11 bases remaining between them. Germline CDR1 is SNHLY and CDR2 is FYNNEI.

For this clone: Other DNA sequences in this sample translate to the same CDR3. The gene calls are TRBV30 and TRBJ2-2; D is uncertain. The CDR3 consists of 12 residues. V was clipped by 2 bases and J by 2 bases, with 3 bases between them. The germline V gene has CDR1 GTSNPN and CDR2 SVGIG (reference sequence). This CDR3 reads CAWSLNTGELFF. The CDR3 DNA reads as TGTGCCTGGAGTCTCAACACCGGGGAGCTGTTTTTT.